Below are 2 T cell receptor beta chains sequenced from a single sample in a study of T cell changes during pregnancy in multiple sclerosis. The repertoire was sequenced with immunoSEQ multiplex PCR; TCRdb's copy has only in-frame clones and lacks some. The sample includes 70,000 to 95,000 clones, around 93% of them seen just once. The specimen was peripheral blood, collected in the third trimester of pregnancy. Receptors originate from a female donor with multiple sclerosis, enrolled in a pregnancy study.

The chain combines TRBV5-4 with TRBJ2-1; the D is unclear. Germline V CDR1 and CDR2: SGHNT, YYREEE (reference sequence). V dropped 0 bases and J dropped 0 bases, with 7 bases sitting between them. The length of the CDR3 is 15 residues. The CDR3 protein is CASSLARNSYNEQFF. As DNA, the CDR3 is TGTGCCAGCAGCTTGGCCAGGAACTCCTACAATGAGCAGTTCTTC.

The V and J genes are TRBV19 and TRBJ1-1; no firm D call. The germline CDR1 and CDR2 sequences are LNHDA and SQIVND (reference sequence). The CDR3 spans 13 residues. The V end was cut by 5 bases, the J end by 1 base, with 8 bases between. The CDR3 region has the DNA TGTGCCAGTAGTCCCAGGCCGAACACTGAAGCTTTCTTT. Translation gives CASSPRPNTEAFF.